These 31 T cell receptor beta chains were all obtained from the same sample, sequenced in a study of CD8+CD57+ T cells in acquired aplastic anemia. The authors sequenced patients whose flow cytometry had shown CD8+CD57+ cell expansion. It was genomic DNA that served as the template for profiling TCR beta VDJ and CDR3. From the reads, TCRdb called clonotypes with MiXCR, one entry per CDR3 protein. The sample shows under 250,000 distinct CDR3 sequences, about 44% of them seen only once. The sample was sorted CD4+, CD8+, or CD8+CD57+ T cells (not recorded which) from PBMCs. These receptors were taken from a human donor with aplastic anemia.

This clonotype was detected ten times or more. J is TRBJ2-1 and V is TRBV13, with 10 bases that match TRBD2. CDR1 and CDR2 from the germline V gene are PRHDT and FYEKMQ (reference sequence). With 3 bases clipped from V and 5 bases from J, the junction kept 1 base outside the gene matches. The CDR3 consists of 14 residues. Written as DNA, the CDR3 is TGTGCCAGCAGCTTGACTAGCGGGCACAATGAGCAGTTCTTC. This sequence encodes CASSLTSGHNEQFF.

This clonotype was recorded a few times. V and J are TRBV6-4 and TRBJ2-3, with D perhaps TRBD2 (5 bases). Germline assignment: CDR1 MRHNA and CDR2 SNTAGT. The germline V and J ends were trimmed by 0 bases and 1 base, with 5 bases remaining between them. The CDR3 runs to 14 residues. The CDR3: CASSDSRGTDTQYF. CDR3 bases: TGTGCCAGCAGTGACTCGAGGGGCACAGATACGCAGTATTTT.

This clonotype was observed once. The rearrangement uses TRBV2 and TRBJ1-6, with a weak D call TRBD1 (6 bases). CDR1 and CDR2 from the germline V gene are SNHLY and FYNNEI. Between the trimmed V and J ends, which lost 4 bases and 0 bases, there was a span of 10 bases. The CDR3 length is 16 residues. The CDR3, as DNA: TGTGCCAGCAGTGTTAGGGGGGGCTCCTATAATTCACCCCTCCACTTT. Amino acid sequence: CASSVRGGSYNSPLHF.

The rearrangement uses TRBV2 and TRBJ1-2, with D tentatively TRBD1 (5 bases). The CDR3 runs 15 residues. CDR1 is SNHLY, CDR2 FYNNEI, per germline. Deletions cut 6 bases from V and 6 bases from J, with 20 bases between. The CDR3 protein is CASSYASGTQDGYTF. CDR3 in DNA: TGTGCCAGCAGCTATGCCTCCGGGACTCAGGATGGCTACACCTTC.

The sample holds one count of this clonotype. One end of the junction does not line up with germline, which may come from a read error. V usage is TRBV6-6 and J usage is TRBJ2-3; possibly TRBD1 for D (6 bases). The germline CDR1 and CDR2 sequences are MNHNY and SVGAGI (reference sequence). The CDR3 covers 17 residues. The CDR3 protein is CATSDHQQGSGTDTQYF. The CDR3 nucleotides read TGTGCCACCAGTGACCACCAACAGGGTAGTGGCACAGATACGCAGTATTTT.

This clonotype was counted many times. CDR3 in DNA: TGCAGTGCTAGAGATCTCAAAGGGGCGGGTGGCACTGAAGCTTTCTTT. It translates to CSARDLKGAGGTEAFF. The rearrangement links TRBV20-1 to TRBJ1-1; D may be TRBD1 (5 bases). Trimming took 0 bases from V and 4 from J, leaving 18 bases between them. Germline V gives CDR1 DFQATT, CDR2 SNEGSKA (reference sequence). The CDR3 runs to 16 residues.

This clonotype came up many times. This sequence joins TRBV5-8 and TRBJ1-1; 7 positions agree with TRBD1. The germline V gene has CDR1 SGHTS and CDR2 YDEGEE. The CDR3 runs 16 residues. The J segment lost 4 bases and the V segment lost 0 bases, leaving 9 bases of the junction unmatched. The CDR3 is CASSLAGQGVVTEAFF. CDR3 bases: TGTGCCAGCAGCTTGGCCGGTCAGGGGGTCGTCACTGAAGCTTTCTTT.

This clonotype was recorded at least ten times. This sequence joins TRBV20-1 and TRBJ2-3, with 9 bases that match TRBD2. The CDR3 runs 15 residues. V shed 2 bases and J 0 bases; nucleotides not matched to a gene: 3. Germline CDR1 DFQATT, CDR2 SNEGSKA (reference sequence). The CDR3 DNA follows: TGCAGTGCTAGAACAGCGGGGGGCAGCACAGATACGCAGTATTTT. It translates to CSARTAGGSTDTQYF.

The table lists this clonotype with a count of one. A much larger clonotype is one base distant, so this may be a read error. The rearrangement links TRBV4-1 to TRBJ2-7; 10 bases map to TRBD2. The CDR3 spans 14 residues. Germline CDR1 MGHRA, CDR2 YSYEKL. The V segment lost 4 bases and the J segment 4 bases; nucleotides outside the gene matches: 4. CDR3 nucleotides: TGCGCCAGCAGCCGACAAGCGGGAGGGTACGAGCAGTACTTC. Translated: CASSRQAGGYEQYF.

This clonotype occurred many times. V is TRBV29-1 and J is TRBJ2-7; 8 bases are a match to TRBD2. V lost 0 bases and J lost 5; bases outside the gene matches: 6. Looked up from germline, CDR1 is SQVTM and CDR2 is ANQGSEA. The length of the CDR3 is 14 residues. The chain's CDR3 is CSVEDIGRAHEQYF. The DNA for the CDR3 is TGCAGCGTTGAAGATATCGGGAGGGCCCACGAGCAGTACTTC.

Only one count was recorded for this clonotype. This rearrangement joins TRBV20-1 to TRBJ1-6, with D tentatively TRBD1 (5 bases). The CDR3 loop spans 13 amino acids. Per the germline V gene, CDR1 is DFQATT and CDR2 is SNEGSKA (reference sequence). V lost 6 bases and J lost 7, with 13 bases in between. CDR3 loop: CSAREGGNSPLHF. The DNA for the CDR3 is TGCAGTGCCAGGGAGGGTGGGAATTCACCCCTCCACTTT.

This clonotype was seen many times. The chain couples TRBV5-1 to TRBJ1-4; no definite D call. V was shortened by 5 bases and J by 10 bases, with 24 bases between the two germline ends. CDR3 length: 16 residues. Germline CDR1 SGHRS, CDR2 YFSETQ. The DNA of the CDR3 is TGCGCCAGCAGGGGATTACCGGGCCTCCCTGTAGGAAAACTGTTTTTT. Its protein is CASRGLPGLPVGKLFF.

This clonotype was counted a single time. This chain links TRBV9 with TRBJ1-1; TRBD1 might be the D (6 bases). This CDR3 contains 15 residues. The germline gives CDR1 SGDLS, CDR2 YYNGEE. V was pared by 3 bases and J by 4 bases, with 16 bases between. The CDR3 bases are TGTGCCAGCAGCGCATCACACAGGGTTGGCACTGAAGCTTTCTTT. The encoded protein is CASSASHRVGTEAFF.

This clonotype has at least ten counts. This CDR3 is CASSLRDGFFGYTF. The CDR3 bases are TGTGCCAGCAGCCTGAGGGACGGTTTTTTCGGCTACACCTTC. This rearrangement joins TRBV7-6 to TRBJ1-2, with D perhaps matching TRBD1 (5 bases). The germline V and J ends were trimmed by 5 bases and 8 bases, with 18 bases remaining between them. The CDR3 contains 14 residues. Germline lookup yields CDR1 SGHVS and CDR2 FNYEAQ.

The chain joins TRBV2 to TRBJ1-6, with D uncertain. CDR1 SNHLY and CDR2 FYNNEI come from the germline V gene. This CDR3 region has 14 residues. V was trimmed by 7 bases and J by 10 bases, leaving 17 bases between them. CDR3 DNA sequence: TGTGCCAGCACCGGACCCGCCAGGACGTCACCCCTCCACTTT. It is translated as CASTGPARTSPLHF.

This clonotype was observed a single time. V and J are TRBV15 and TRBJ2-7; D is possibly TRBD1 or TRBD2 (5 bases each). Germline CDR1 is LNHNV and CDR2 is YYDKDF (reference sequence). V lost 9 bases and J lost 0, with 9 bases in between. The CDR3 is made up of 12 amino acids. This chain's CDR3 is CATAGSSYEQYF. DNA of the CDR3: TGTGCCACGGCAGGGAGCTCCTACGAGCAGTACTTC.

The chain uses TRBV27 and TRBJ1-3, with D uncertain. Germline CDR1 and CDR2: MNHEY and SMNVEV (reference sequence). This CDR3 contains 16 residues. V was shortened by 0 bases and J by 2 bases, with 11 bases between the two germline ends. CDR3 region: CASSLSGWGTGNTIYF. The CDR3 bases are TGTGCCAGCAGTTTATCGGGGTGGGGTACTGGAAACACCATATATTTT.

The chain links TRBV7-2 to TRBJ1-1; tentative D call: TRBD1 (6 bases). This CDR3 spans 13 amino acids. V was pared by 3 bases and J by 3 bases, with 8 bases between. Germline V gives CDR1 SGHTA, CDR2 FQGNSA. The CDR3 DNA sequence: TGTGCCAGCAGCTTTTACAGGGACACTGAAGCTTTCTTT. It codes for CASSFYRDTEAFF.

This clonotype has at least ten counts. The genes are TRBV6-4 and TRBJ2-6, with 7 positions matching TRBD1. Germline CDR1 and CDR2: MRHNA and SNTAGT. V shed 8 bases and J 2 bases; nucleotides not matched to a gene: 6. The CDR3 is 15 amino acids. CDR3: CASSGTDTGANVLTF. CDR3 DNA: TGTGCCAGCTCCGGGACAGACACTGGGGCCAACGTCCTGACTTTC.

This clonotype was recorded at least ten times. The V and J genes are TRBV7-2 and TRBJ1-1, with no clear D. This CDR3 has 14 amino acids. The germline CDR1 and CDR2 sequences are SGHTA and FQGNSA. Trimming took 8 bases from V and 4 from J, leaving 17 bases between them. The CDR3 nucleotides are TGTGCCAGCTACCTGGGGAAATGGGGCACTGAAGCTTTCTTT. Protein: CASYLGKWGTEAFF.

This chain joins TRBV20-1 and TRBJ1-1; 8 nucleotides align to TRBD1. The CDR3 contains 12 residues. The germline V gene has CDR1 DFQATT and CDR2 SNEGSKA (reference sequence). Trimming at V came to 5 bases and at J to 6 bases, leaving 5 bases not matched to a gene. The CDR3 reads CSAGQGNSEAFF. The CDR3 coding sequence is TGCAGTGCTGGACAGGGCAACTCTGAAGCTTTCTTT.

The CDR3 DNA follows: TGTGCCAGCAGCGTAAACAGGGGGCCTGGCTACACCTTC. This gives the protein CASSVNRGPGYTF. V is TRBV7-9 and J is TRBJ1-2, with 9 bases lining up with TRBD1. This CDR3 spans 13 amino acids. Germline loops: CDR1 SEHNR, CDR2 FQNEAQ (reference sequence). V lost 5 bases, J lost 7 bases, and 5 bases stayed unmatched.

On this clonotype: A much larger clone lies one base from this, so it may be a read error. The genes are TRBV7-9 and TRBJ2-7, with D perhaps matching TRBD1 (6 bases). V gave up 6 bases and J gave up 6 bases, with 15 bases separating them. The CDR3 length is 13 residues. Germline V lookup: CDR1 SEHNR, CDR2 FQNEAQ (reference sequence). CDR3 in amino acids: CASSYTGQSEQYF. For the CDR3, the DNA is TGTGCCAGCAGTTACACAGGACAGAGCGAGCAGTACTTC.

Details on this clonotype: The junction differs from germline at one of its ends, possibly a read error. The chain couples TRBV15 to TRBJ1-2; D is unresolved. The CDR3 has 15 residues. The germline CDR1 and CDR2 sequences are LNHNV and YYDKDF (reference sequence). The CDR3 region is CASGQVEDLTYGYTF. The CDR3 DNA reads as TGCGCCAGCGGCCAAGTGGAAGACCTGACCTATGGCTACACCTTC.

CDR3 nucleotides: TGTGCCATCAGTGGATTAGATTCACCCCTCCACTTT. Protein: CAISGLDSPLHF. The V gene is TRBV10-3, the J gene TRBJ1-6; D gene unclear. CDR3 size: 12 residues. CDR1 ENHRY and CDR2 SYGVKD come from the germline V gene. Deletions cut 4 bases from V and 8 bases from J, with 6 bases between.

The gene calls are TRBV7-9 and TRBJ2-7; D may be TRBD2 (5 bases). The CDR3 covers 15 residues. The V end was cut by 6 bases, the J end by 3 bases, with 18 bases between. Germline V CDR1 and CDR2: SEHNR, FQNEAQ (reference sequence). CDR3 sequence: CASSELRGPSYEQYF. In DNA, the CDR3 is TGTGCCAGCAGTGAACTGCGCGGGCCGAGCTACGAGCAGTACTTC.

This sequence joins TRBV6-1 and TRBJ2-2; D gene uncertain. Germline V lookup: CDR1 MNHNS, CDR2 SASEGT. The V gene lost 8 bases and the J gene lost 8 bases, with 18 bases spanning the gap. This CDR3 is built from 14 residues. The CDR3 DNA sequence: TGTGCCAGCGGTGCGCCGTGGGGTACTGGGGAGCTGTTTTTT. Protein product: CASGAPWGTGELFF.

This rearrangement joins TRBV20-1 to TRBJ1-6, with D perhaps TRBD1 (5 bases). There are 15 residues in the CDR3. Between the trimmed V and J ends, which lost 2 bases and 8 bases, there was a span of 16 bases. Germline V gene data show CDR1 as DFQATT and CDR2 as SNEGSKA (reference sequence). The CDR3 nucleotides read TGCAGTGCTAGACTCGCCCGGGACGGATATTCACCCCTCCACTTT. It encodes CSARLARDGYSPLHF.

This sequence joins TRBV3-1 and TRBJ2-3, with 9 bases fitting TRBD2. With 0 bases clipped from V and 4 bases from J, the junction kept 2 bases outside the gene matches. Germline-derived CDR1 and CDR2 are LGHDT and YNNKEL (reference sequence). The CDR3 covers 15 residues. In DNA, the CDR3 is TGTGCCAGCAGCCAAGAATTAGCGGGGGCAGATACGCAGTATTTT. It specifies CASSQELAGADTQYF.

A word on this clonotype: Possible read error: a much larger clone is one base away. Given the absence of the conserved phenylalanine or tryptophan at the CDR3 end, a read error is likely. V is TRBV12-3 or TRBV12-4 and J is TRBJ1-1; 7 bases fit TRBD1. With V trimmed by 8 bases and J by 1 base, 7 bases remained unmatched. The CDR3 has 14 amino acids. The CDR3 DNA reads TGTGCCAGCGGACGTGACAGGGCGAACACTGAAGCTTTCTCT. This translates into CASGRDRANTEAFS.

This clonotype was recorded a few times. The chain joins TRBV7-3 to TRBJ2-5; 10 bases map to TRBD1. Germline loops: CDR1 SGHTA, CDR2 FQGTGA. The CDR3 consists of 15 residues. The junction had 8 bases not matched to a gene; V was cut back by 5 bases and J by 5 bases. CDR3 in amino acids: CASSRGQGRRETQYF. CDR3 sequence (DNA): TGTGCCAGCAGCCGGGGACAGGGGAGGCGGGAGACCCAGTACTTC.